This T cell receptor (beta chain) was captured in a study of blood T cells in healthy people across ages. The overall study: With template switching, about one barcoded beta molecule was captured per two T cells.

The use of a sample-barcoded 5' primer and a J-beta primer mix characterized a second PCR of about 7 to 12 cycles. Every cDNA molecule bore a tag from a template-switch adaptor containing 12 random nucleotides. TCRdb processed the 5' RACE reads anew with MiXCR; each CDR3 protein has one entry. This table has hundreds of thousands of distinct CDR3 sequences, about 56% appearing once. V lost 0 bases and J lost 5, with 10 bases in between. This CDR3 spans 14 amino acids. Per germline, CDR1 LGHDT and CDR2 YNNKEL (reference sequence). The sequenced sample consisted of blood. The TCR comes from a man aged 35 to 55 in good health. The chain couples TRBV3-1 to TRBJ2-5; a weak D match, TRBD2 (5 bases). This CDR3 reads CASSQDSSTETQYF. The CDR3, as DNA: TGTGCCAGCAGCCAAGATTCTAGCACGGAGACCCAGTACTTC.